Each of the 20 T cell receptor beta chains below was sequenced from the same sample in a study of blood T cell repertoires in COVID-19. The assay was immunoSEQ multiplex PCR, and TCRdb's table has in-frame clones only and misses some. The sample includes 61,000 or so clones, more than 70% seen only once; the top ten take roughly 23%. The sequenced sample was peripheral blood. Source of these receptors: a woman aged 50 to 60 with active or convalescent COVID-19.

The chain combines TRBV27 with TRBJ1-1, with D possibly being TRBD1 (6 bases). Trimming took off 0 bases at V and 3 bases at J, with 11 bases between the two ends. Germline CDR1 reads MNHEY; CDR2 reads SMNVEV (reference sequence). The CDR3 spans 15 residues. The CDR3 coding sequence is TGTGCCAGCAGTTTATCGAGGACAGCAGACACTGAAGCTTTCTTT. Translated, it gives CASSLSRTADTEAFF.

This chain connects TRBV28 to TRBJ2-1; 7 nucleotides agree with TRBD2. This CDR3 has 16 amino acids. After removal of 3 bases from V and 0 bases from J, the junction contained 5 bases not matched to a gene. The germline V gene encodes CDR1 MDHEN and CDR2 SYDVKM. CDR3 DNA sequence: TGTGCCAGCAGTTTTTATCGCGGGAGCTCCTACAATGAGCAGTTCTTC. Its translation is CASSFYRGSSYNEQFF.

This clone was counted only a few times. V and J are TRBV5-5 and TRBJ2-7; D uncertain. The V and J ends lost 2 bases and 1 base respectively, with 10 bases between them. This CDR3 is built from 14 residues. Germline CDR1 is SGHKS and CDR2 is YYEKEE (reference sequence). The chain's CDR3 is CASSFFAGSYEQYF. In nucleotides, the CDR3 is TGTGCCAGCAGCTTTTTTGCAGGATCCTACGAGCAGTACTTC.

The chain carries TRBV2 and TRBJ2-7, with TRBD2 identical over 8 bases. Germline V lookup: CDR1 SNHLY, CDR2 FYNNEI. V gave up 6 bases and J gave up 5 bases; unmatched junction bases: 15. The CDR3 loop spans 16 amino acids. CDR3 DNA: TGTGCCAGCAGGAGGGACTTGGGCGGGAGGCTCGACGAGCAGTACTTC. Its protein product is CASRRDLGGRLDEQYF.

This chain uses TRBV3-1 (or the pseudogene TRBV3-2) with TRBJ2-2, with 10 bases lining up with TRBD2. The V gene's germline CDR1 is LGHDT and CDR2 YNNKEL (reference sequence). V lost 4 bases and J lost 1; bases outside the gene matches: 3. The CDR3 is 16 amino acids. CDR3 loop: CASSPWTSGNTGELFF. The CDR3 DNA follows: TGTGCCAGCAGCCCGTGGACTAGCGGGAACACCGGGGAGCTGTTTTTT.

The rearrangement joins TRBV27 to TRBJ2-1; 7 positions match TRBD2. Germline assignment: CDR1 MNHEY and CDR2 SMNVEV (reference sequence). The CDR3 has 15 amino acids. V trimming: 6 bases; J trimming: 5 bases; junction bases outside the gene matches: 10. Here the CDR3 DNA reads TGTGCCAGCAGCCGGGACTACCCCCCTGACAATGAGCAGTTCTTC. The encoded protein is CASSRDYPPDNEQFF.

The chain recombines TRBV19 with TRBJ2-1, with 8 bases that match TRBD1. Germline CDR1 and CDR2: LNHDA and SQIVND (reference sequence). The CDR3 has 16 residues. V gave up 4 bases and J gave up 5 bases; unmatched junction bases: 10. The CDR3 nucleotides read TGTGCCAGTAGTACGGAGGACAGGGCTTCCCACAATGAGCAGTTCTTC. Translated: CASSTEDRASHNEQFF.

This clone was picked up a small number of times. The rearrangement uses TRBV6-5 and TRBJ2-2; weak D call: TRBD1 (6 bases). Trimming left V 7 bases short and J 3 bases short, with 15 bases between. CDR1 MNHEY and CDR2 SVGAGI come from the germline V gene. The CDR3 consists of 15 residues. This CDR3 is CASNIGAGDTGELFF. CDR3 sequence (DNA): TGTGCCAGCAACATCGGGGCAGGGGACACCGGGGAGCTGTTTTTT.

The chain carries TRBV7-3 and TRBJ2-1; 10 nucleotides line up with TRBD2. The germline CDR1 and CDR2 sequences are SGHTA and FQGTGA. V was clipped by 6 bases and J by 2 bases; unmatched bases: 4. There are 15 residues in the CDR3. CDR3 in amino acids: CASSFTSGTYNEQFF. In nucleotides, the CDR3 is TGTGCCAGCAGTTTTACTAGCGGGACCTACAATGAGCAGTTCTTC.

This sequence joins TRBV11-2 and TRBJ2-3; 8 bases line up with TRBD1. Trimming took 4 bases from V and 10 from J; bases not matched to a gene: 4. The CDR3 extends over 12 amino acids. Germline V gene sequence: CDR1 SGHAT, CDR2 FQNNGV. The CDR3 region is CASSWTGYAQYF. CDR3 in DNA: TGTGCCAGCAGCTGGACAGGGTATGCGCAGTATTTT.

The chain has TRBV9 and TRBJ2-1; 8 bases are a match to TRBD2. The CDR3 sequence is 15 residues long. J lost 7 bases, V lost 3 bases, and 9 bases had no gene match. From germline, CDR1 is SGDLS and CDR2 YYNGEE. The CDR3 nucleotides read TGTGCCAGCAGCGCCCTACGGGGCGGGAGGAATGAGCAGTTCTTC. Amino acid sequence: CASSALRGGRNEQFF.

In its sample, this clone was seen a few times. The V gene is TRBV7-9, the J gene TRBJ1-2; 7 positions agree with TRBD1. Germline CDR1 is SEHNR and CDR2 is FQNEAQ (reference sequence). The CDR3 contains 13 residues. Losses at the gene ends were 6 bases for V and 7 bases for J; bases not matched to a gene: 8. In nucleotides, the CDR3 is TGTGCCAGCAGACGAGACAGGGAATCTGGCTACACCTTC. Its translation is CASRRDRESGYTF.

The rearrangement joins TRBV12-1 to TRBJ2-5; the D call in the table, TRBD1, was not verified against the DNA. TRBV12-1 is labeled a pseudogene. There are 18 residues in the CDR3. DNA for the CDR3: TGTGCCAGCAGCTTTAGTGTCAAGGGGGCATTTTACCAAGAGACCCAGTACTTC. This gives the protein CASSFSVKGAFYQETQYF.

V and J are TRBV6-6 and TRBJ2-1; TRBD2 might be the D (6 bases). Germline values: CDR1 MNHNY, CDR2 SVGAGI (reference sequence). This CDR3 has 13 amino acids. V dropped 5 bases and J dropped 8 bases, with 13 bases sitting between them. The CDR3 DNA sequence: TGTGCCAGCAGTCGGGACCCGGGGGATGAGCAGTTCTTC. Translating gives CASSRDPGDEQFF.

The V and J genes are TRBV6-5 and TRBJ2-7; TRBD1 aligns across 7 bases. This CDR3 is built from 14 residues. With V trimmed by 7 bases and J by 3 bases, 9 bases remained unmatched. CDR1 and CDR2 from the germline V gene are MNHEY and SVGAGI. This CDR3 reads CASNDRVRGYEQYF. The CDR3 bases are TGTGCCAGCAACGACAGGGTCCGGGGCTACGAGCAGTACTTC.

The CDR3 here is CASSLSPSDNEQFF. The CDR3 nucleotides read TGTGCCAGCAGTTTATCCCCTTCGGACAATGAGCAGTTCTTC. The rearrangement links TRBV27 to TRBJ2-1; D ambiguous. Trimming stripped 0 bases from V and 5 bases from J, with 8 bases between. Germline lookup yields CDR1 MNHEY and CDR2 SMNVEV (reference sequence). CDR3 length: 14 amino acids.

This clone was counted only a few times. Here the CDR3 reads CASSVVGGATRYEQFF. The DNA for the CDR3 is TGTGCCAGCAGCGTAGTGGGGGGGGCCACTCGGTATGAGCAGTTCTTC. The chain carries TRBV9 and TRBJ2-1, with TRBD2 as a possible D gene (7 bases). CDR3 size: 16 residues. V was shortened by 0 bases and J by 8 bases, with 18 bases between the two germline ends. Germline V gives CDR1 SGDLS, CDR2 YYNGEE.

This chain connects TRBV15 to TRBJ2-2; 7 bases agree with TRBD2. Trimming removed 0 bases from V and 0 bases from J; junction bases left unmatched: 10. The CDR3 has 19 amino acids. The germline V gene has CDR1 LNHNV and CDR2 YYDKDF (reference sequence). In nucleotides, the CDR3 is TGTGCCACCAGCAGAGATCCGTTAGGCCTAGCGGCGAACACCGGGGAGCTGTTTTTT. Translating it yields CATSRDPLGLAANTGELFF.

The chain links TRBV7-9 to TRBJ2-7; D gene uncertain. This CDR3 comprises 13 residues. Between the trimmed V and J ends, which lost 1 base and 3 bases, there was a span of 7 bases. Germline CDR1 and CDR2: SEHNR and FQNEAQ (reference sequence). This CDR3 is CASSLGRNYEQYF. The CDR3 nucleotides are TGTGCCAGCAGCTTAGGCAGGAACTACGAGCAGTACTTC. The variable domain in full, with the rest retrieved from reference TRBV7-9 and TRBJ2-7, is DTGVSQNPRHKITKRGQNVTFRCDPISEHNRLYWYRQTLGQGPEFLTYFQNEAQLEKSRLLSDRFSAERPKGSFSTLEIQRTEQGDSAMYLCASSLGRNYEQYFGPGTRLTVT.

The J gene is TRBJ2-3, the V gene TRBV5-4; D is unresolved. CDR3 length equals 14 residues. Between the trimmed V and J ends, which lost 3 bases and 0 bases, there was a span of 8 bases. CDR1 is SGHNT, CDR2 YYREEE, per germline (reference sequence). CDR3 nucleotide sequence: TGTGCCAGCAGCTGGGTAGCCAGCACAGATACGCAGTATTTT. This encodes CASSWVASTDTQYF.